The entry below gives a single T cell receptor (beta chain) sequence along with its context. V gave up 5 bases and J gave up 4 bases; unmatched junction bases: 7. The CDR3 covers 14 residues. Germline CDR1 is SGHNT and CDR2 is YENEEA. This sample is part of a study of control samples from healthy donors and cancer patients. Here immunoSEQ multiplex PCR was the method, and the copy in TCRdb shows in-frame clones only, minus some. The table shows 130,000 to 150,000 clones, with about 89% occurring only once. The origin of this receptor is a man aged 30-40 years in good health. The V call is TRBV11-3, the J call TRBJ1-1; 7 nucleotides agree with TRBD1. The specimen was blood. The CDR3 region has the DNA TGTGCCAGCAGCACGCGACAGGGCCCCACTGAAGCTTTCTTT. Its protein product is CASSTRQGPTEAFF. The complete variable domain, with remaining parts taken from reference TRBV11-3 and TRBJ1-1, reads EAGVVQSPRYKIIEKKQPVAFWCNPISGHNTLYWYLQNLGQGPELLIRYENEEAVDDSQLPKDRFSAERLKGVDSTLKIQPAELGDSAVYLCASSTRQGPTEAFFGQGTRLTVV.